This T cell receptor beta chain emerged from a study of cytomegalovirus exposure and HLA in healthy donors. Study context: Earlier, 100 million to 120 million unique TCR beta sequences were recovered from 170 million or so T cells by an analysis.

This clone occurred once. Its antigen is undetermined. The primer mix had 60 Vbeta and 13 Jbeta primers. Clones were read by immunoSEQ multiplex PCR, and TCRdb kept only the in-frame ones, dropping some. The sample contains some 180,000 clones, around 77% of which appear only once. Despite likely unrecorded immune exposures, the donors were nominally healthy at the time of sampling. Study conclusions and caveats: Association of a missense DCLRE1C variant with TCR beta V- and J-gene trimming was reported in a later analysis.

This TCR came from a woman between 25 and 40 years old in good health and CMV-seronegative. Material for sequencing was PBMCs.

The CDR3: CASSRGQTFEEQYF. CDR3 in DNA: TGTGCCAGCAGCCGGGGACAGACATTTGAAGAGCAGTACTTC. The chain has TRBV6-6 and TRBJ2-7; 7 bases match TRBD1. The CDR3 extends over 14 amino acids. V lost 6 bases and J lost 7; bases outside the gene matches: 12. Germline assignment: CDR1 MNHNY and CDR2 SVGAGI (reference sequence).